This paragraph covers one T cell receptor (beta chain) sequence. Antigen specificity is unknown. The CDR3 spans 14 residues. The V gene lost 5 bases and the J gene lost 10 bases, with 20 bases spanning the gap. The germline CDR1 and CDR2 sequences are SGHTA and FQGNSA. This sample stems from a study of cytomegalovirus exposure and HLA in healthy donors. Background on the study: The platform used for the approximately 130 validation repertoires matched that of the approximately 670 first-cohort repertoires, a later analysis reported.

Study-wide points: Cytomegalovirus-associated TCR beta chains were listed, numbering some 150. TCR sequences were mostly rare, though some public TCRs occurred in many donors.

Assay: immunoSEQ multiplex PCR; the TCRdb copy retains only in-frame clones and omits some. Here the sample spans 120,000 to 150,000 clones, about 83% being singletons. This receptor was taken from a woman between 25 and 40 years old in good health and CMV-seronegative. This chain links TRBV7-2 with TRBJ1-1; weak D call: TRBD1 (5 bases). The sequenced sample was PBMCs. CDR3 in amino acids: CASSPRWAQGSAFF. The DNA for the CDR3 is TGTGCCAGCAGCCCAAGGTGGGCCCAGGGCTCAGCTTTCTTT.